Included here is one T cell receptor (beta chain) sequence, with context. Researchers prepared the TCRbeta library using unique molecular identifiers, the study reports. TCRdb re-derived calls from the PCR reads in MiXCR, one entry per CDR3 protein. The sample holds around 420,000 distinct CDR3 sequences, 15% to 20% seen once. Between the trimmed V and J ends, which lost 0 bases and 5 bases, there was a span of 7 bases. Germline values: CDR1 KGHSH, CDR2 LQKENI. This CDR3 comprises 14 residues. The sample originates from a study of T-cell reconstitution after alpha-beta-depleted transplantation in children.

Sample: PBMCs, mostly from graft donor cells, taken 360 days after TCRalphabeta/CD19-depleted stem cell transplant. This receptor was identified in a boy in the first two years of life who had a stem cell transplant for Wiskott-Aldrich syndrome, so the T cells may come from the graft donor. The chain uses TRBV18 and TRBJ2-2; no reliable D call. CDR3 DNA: TGTGCCAGCTCACCACCGAGGCGAACCGGGGAGCTGTTTTTT. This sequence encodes CASSPPRRTGELFF.